These 27 T cell receptor beta chains were sequenced from one sample in a study of blood T cell repertoires in COVID-19. Some clones are missing from TCRdb's copy, which holds only in-frame ones; the method was immunoSEQ multiplex PCR. Of 100,000 to 120,000 clones in the sample, 81% were seen once. The sample was peripheral blood. Receptor source: a man at least 80 years old with acute or convalescent COVID-19.

The J gene is TRBJ2-5, the V gene TRBV28; 9 bases line up with TRBD2. Germline V CDR1 and CDR2: MDHEN, SYDVKM. The CDR3 length is 14 residues. With 6 bases clipped from V and 5 bases from J, the junction kept 7 bases outside the gene matches. The CDR3, as DNA: TGTGCCAGCAGCCATAGCGGGAGCTATGAGACCCAGTACTTC. Residues: CASSHSGSYETQYF.

This chain uses TRBV27 with TRBJ1-5, with D perhaps TRBD1 (6 bases). From germline, CDR1 is MNHEY and CDR2 SMNVEV (reference sequence). Between the trimmed V and J ends, which lost 4 bases and 2 bases, there was a span of 18 bases. CDR3 length: 17 residues. DNA of the CDR3: TGTGCCAGCAGTTCAGAGACAGGCAGGAACGGCAATCAGCCCCAGCATTTT. It encodes CASSSETGRNGNQPQHF.

Regarding this clone: An end of the junction differs from the germline gene, which may be a read error. This chain uses TRBV9 with TRBJ2-7, with a possible D match to TRBD1 (6 bases). Looked up from germline, CDR1 is SGDLS and CDR2 is YYNGEE. The CDR3 totals 14 residues. CDR3 residues: CAGSPLTGSYEQYF. The CDR3, as DNA: TGTGCCGGCAGCCCCTTGACAGGCTCCTACGAGCAGTACTTC.

The rearrangement joins TRBV5-5 to TRBJ1-2, with D possibly matching TRBD1 (6 bases). The CDR3 is 15 residues long. The V gene lost 3 bases and the J gene lost 8 bases, with 20 bases spanning the gap. Germline V gene lookup returns CDR1 SGHKS and CDR2 YYEKEE (reference sequence). CDR3 in DNA: TGTGCCAGCAGCTCCAGGGGTGACGGTGTTCTCGGCTACACCTTC. As protein: CASSSRGDGVLGYTF.

The V call is TRBV6-5, the J call TRBJ1-2, with 8 bases aligning to TRBD1. The CDR3 totals 14 residues. J lost 7 bases, V lost 4 bases, and 8 bases had no gene match. Germline V gene sequence: CDR1 MNHEY, CDR2 SVGAGI. CDR3 region: CASSFDRGRGGYTF. CDR3 DNA sequence: TGTGCCAGCAGTTTTGACAGGGGACGGGGTGGCTACACCTTC.

This chain uses TRBV10-3 with TRBJ2-3, with TRBD1 matching over 7 bases. The CDR3 is 16 residues long. Per the germline V gene, CDR1 is ENHRY and CDR2 is SYGVKD. V lost 2 bases to trimming and J lost 0 bases; unmatched junction nucleotides: 5. The CDR3 protein is CAISEVTGTSTDTQYF. CDR3 nucleotides: TGTGCCATCAGTGAGGTGACAGGGACGAGCACAGATACGCAGTATTTT.

This chain connects TRBV6-5 to TRBJ1-2; no reliable D call. The CDR3 spans 13 residues. From germline, CDR1 is MNHEY and CDR2 SVGAGI. The ends were cut back, 6 bases at V and 2 bases at J, with 10 bases in the middle. CDR3 DNA sequence: TGTGCCAGCAGGAGCGAGGGAAACTATGGCTACACCTTC. Translating it yields CASRSEGNYGYTF.

This clone was found a few times. The V gene is TRBV7-9, the J gene TRBJ1-2; 7 bases are a match to TRBD1. This CDR3 is built from 15 residues. V shed 5 bases, J shed 7 bases, and the junction held 13 bases outside the gene matches. CDR1 and CDR2 (germline): SEHNR, FQNEAQ (reference sequence). The CDR3 spells CASSPLTGKIIGYTF. CDR3 sequence (DNA): TGTGCCAGCAGCCCGTTGACAGGGAAAATTATTGGCTACACCTTC.

This rearrangement joins TRBV10-1 to TRBJ1-6, with no clear D. V was shortened by 3 bases and J by 10 bases, with 7 bases between the two germline ends. The CDR3 covers 12 residues. Germline V gene lookup returns CDR1 WNHNN and CDR2 SYGVQD (reference sequence). CDR3 sequence: CASSESGSPLHF. CDR3 DNA: TGCGCCAGCAGTGAATCAGGATCACCCCTCCACTTT.

The chain has TRBV14 and TRBJ2-7; 7 bases align to TRBD1. The CDR3 totals 16 residues. V trimming: 0 bases; J trimming: 2 bases; junction bases outside the gene matches: 7. Germline V gene lookup returns CDR1 SGHDN and CDR2 FVKESK. The CDR3 loop is CASSQDMDRRTYEQYF. For the CDR3, the DNA is TGTGCCAGCAGCCAAGATATGGACAGGAGGACCTACGAGCAGTACTTC.

The chain combines TRBV5-1 with TRBJ2-7, with TRBD1 identical over 10 bases. The V gene's germline CDR1 is SGHRS and CDR2 YFSETQ. The junction had 5 bases not matched to a gene; V was cut back by 3 bases and J by 5 bases. The CDR3 consists of 14 residues. The CDR3 bases are TGCGCCAGCAGCTCCGGACAGGGGGTGGACGAGCAGTACTTC. It translates to CASSSGQGVDEQYF. The variable domain in full, with the rest retrieved from reference TRBV5-1 and TRBJ2-7, is KAGVTQTPRYLIKTRGQQVTLSCSPISGHRSVSWYQQTPGQGLQFLFEYFSETQRNKGNFPGRFSGRQFSNSRSEMNVSTLELGDSALYLCASSSGQGVDEQYFGPGTRLTVT.

The CDR3 loop reads CASSLGQALYGYTF. The CDR3 nucleotides are TGCGCCAGCAGCCTGGGACAGGCTCTTTATGGCTACACCTTC. The chain employs TRBV4-1 and TRBJ1-2, with 8 nucleotides matching TRBD1. The CDR3 has 14 residues. Germline CDR1 is MGHRA and CDR2 is YSYEKL. V lost 4 bases to trimming and J lost 5 bases; unmatched junction nucleotides: 6.

This clone came up a few times. V usage is TRBV18 and J usage is TRBJ2-7, with D possibly matching TRBD1 (6 bases). The CDR3 has 15 amino acids. V was clipped by 0 bases and J by 5 bases, with 14 bases between them. Germline V gene sequence: CDR1 KGHSH, CDR2 LQKENI. CDR3 loop: CASSPPARQDHEQYF. For the CDR3, the DNA is TGTGCCAGCTCACCACCAGCAAGACAGGATCACGAGCAGTACTTC.

V usage is TRBV19 and J usage is TRBJ2-2; 11 nucleotides match TRBD2. Germline CDR1 LNHDA, CDR2 SQIVND (reference sequence). V dropped 4 bases and J dropped 7; count of bases not matched to a gene: 5. This CDR3 contains 15 residues. As DNA, the CDR3 is TGTGCCAGTAGTACGACTAGCGGGACAGGCGGGGAGCTGTTTTTT. This encodes CASSTTSGTGGELFF.

This clone was seen a single time. V usage is TRBV7-2 and J usage is TRBJ2-3; D gene ambiguous. Looked up from germline, CDR1 is SGHTA and CDR2 is FQGNSA. The V and J ends lost 1 base and 6 bases respectively, with 8 bases between them. The CDR3 spans 13 residues. CDR3 protein: CASSLELTDTQYF. DNA for the CDR3: TGTGCCAGCAGCTTAGAACTAACGGATACGCAGTATTTT.

This sequence joins TRBV30 and TRBJ1-2; a possible D gene is TRBD1 (5 bases). Trimming cost V 3 bases and J 8 bases, with 16 bases left between them. Germline CDR1 is GTSNPN and CDR2 is SVGIG (reference sequence). The CDR3 is 13 residues long. CDR3 coding DNA: TGTGCCTGGAGACTCACCGCAGCAGGGGGCTACACCTTC. It translates to CAWRLTAAGGYTF.

The J gene is TRBJ2-7, the V gene TRBV28; D not resolved. Germline CDR1 and CDR2: MDHEN and SYDVKM. This CDR3 spans 16 amino acids. Deletions cut 6 bases from V and 6 bases from J, with 24 bases between. The CDR3 sequence: CASSLTGRGFPSEQYF. The DNA for the CDR3 is TGTGCCAGCAGCCTCACGGGTCGTGGATTCCCCTCCGAGCAGTACTTC.

The chain uses TRBV5-1 and TRBJ1-2; 7 bases agree with TRBD1. The CDR3 spans 12 residues. V gave up 3 bases and J gave up 6 bases; unmatched junction bases: 2. The germline gives CDR1 SGHRS, CDR2 YFSETQ. The CDR3 nucleotides are TGCGCCAGCAGCTCAGGGACAGATGGCTACACCTTC. This translates into CASSSGTDGYTF.

The CDR3 protein is CASSHRGSTDTQYF. The DNA for the CDR3 is TGTGCCAGCTCACACAGGGGTAGCACAGATACGCAGTATTTT. V gene TRBV18 combines with J gene TRBJ2-3; 7 bases agree with TRBD1. V trimming: 4 bases; J trimming: 0 bases; junction bases outside the gene matches: 1. This CDR3 spans 14 amino acids. Germline V gene sequence: CDR1 KGHSH, CDR2 LQKENI. Together with reference TRBV18 and TRBJ2-3, the CDR3 gives the full variable domain: NAGVMQNPRHLVRRRGQEARLRCSPMKGHSHVYWYRQLPEEGLKFMVYLQKENIIDESGMPKERFSAEFPKEGPSILRIQQVVRGDSAAYFCASSHRGSTDTQYFGPGTRLTVL.

The sample holds one count of this clone. J is TRBJ1-1 and V is TRBV6-5; no reliable D call. Germline values: CDR1 MNHEY, CDR2 SVGAGI. Trimming removed 8 bases from V and 0 bases from J, with 16 bases in between. The CDR3 runs to 15 residues. The CDR3 spells CASAPWGVMNTEAFF. The CDR3 DNA reads TGTGCCAGCGCTCCATGGGGAGTAATGAACACTGAAGCTTTCTTT.

The chain couples TRBV4-1 to TRBJ2-1; 14 bases fit TRBD2. Germline CDR1 and CDR2: MGHRA and YSYEKL. This CDR3 has 17 residues. Losses at the gene ends were 2 bases for V and 9 bases for J; bases not matched to a gene: 9. CDR3 sequence: CASSQIPGLAGAGEQFF. CDR3 DNA sequence: TGCGCCAGCAGCCAAATACCGGGACTAGCGGGAGCTGGTGAGCAGTTCTTC.

This clone was recorded once. The chain couples TRBV27 to TRBJ1-1; D may be TRBD1 (5 bases). CDR1 MNHEY and CDR2 SMNVEV come from the germline V gene (reference sequence). This CDR3 is built from 15 residues. V was pared by 1 base and J by 1 base, with 10 bases between. Here the CDR3 DNA reads TGTGCCAGCAGTTTATTAAGTCAGGGGAACACTGAAGCTTTCTTT. This gives the protein CASSLLSQGNTEAFF.

V gene TRBV29-1 combines with J gene TRBJ1-1, with D tentatively TRBD1 (6 bases). The CDR3 has 13 amino acids. Trimming took off 7 bases at V and 1 base at J, with 13 bases between the two ends. From germline, CDR1 is SQVTM and CDR2 ANQGSEA. The CDR3: CSASGTKNTEAFF. In DNA form, the CDR3 reads TGCAGCGCATCCGGGACAAAGAACACTGAAGCTTTCTTT.

The CDR3 here is CASSEKGQMNTEAFF. CDR3 bases: TGTGCCAGCAGTGAGAAGGGGCAGATGAACACTGAAGCTTTCTTT. V is TRBV6-1 and J is TRBJ1-1, with D perhaps matching TRBD1 (5 bases). This CDR3 contains 15 residues. Germline loops: CDR1 MNHNS, CDR2 SASEGT. Trimming took off 3 bases at V and 0 bases at J, with 11 bases between the two ends.

V and J are TRBV7-2 and TRBJ1-1; TRBD1 matches at 10 bases. Germline assignment: CDR1 SGHTA and CDR2 FQGNSA. V trimming: 5 bases; J trimming: 0 bases; junction bases outside the gene matches: 9. The CDR3 contains 17 residues. The CDR3 DNA follows: TGTGCCAGCAGCCTGAACGGGGGGACAGGGGTGAACACTGAAGCTTTCTTT. As protein: CASSLNGGTGVNTEAFF.

This chain links TRBV5-6 with TRBJ1-2; D gene unclear. Germline assignment: CDR1 SGHDT and CDR2 YYEEEE. The CDR3 length is 14 residues. V was cut by 1 base and J by 4 bases, with 11 bases left in between. CDR3 amino acids: CASSLSFAGYGYTF. CDR3 sequence (DNA): TGTGCCAGCAGCTTGTCCTTCGCGGGCTATGGCTACACCTTC.

This clone was seen a handful of times. The chain couples TRBV7-3 to TRBJ1-1; 9 bases map to TRBD1. The V and J ends lost 6 bases and 3 bases, in that order; junction bases with no gene match: 2. The germline CDR1 and CDR2 sequences are SGHTA and FQGTGA. There are 13 residues in the CDR3. DNA for the CDR3: TGTGCCAGCAGGTGGACAGGGGACACTGAAGCTTTCTTT. As protein: CASRWTGDTEAFF.